This is a list of T cell receptor beta chains from one sample in a study of cytomegalovirus exposure and HLA in healthy donors. TCRdb's copy holds only in-frame clones and misses some; the assay was immunoSEQ multiplex PCR. The data hold about 200,000 clones, with 75% to 85% observed a single time. The sample comprised PBMCs. The receptors were gathered from a woman aged 40 to 50 in good health and CMV-seronegative. CDR3s include the opening cysteine and the closing phenylalanine or tryptophan. The order of the fields is D gene, V gene, J gene, CDR3 length, clone size, CDR3 protein, CDR3 DNA. D genes are given only for firm matches. Clone size is given for some rows only: seen once, a few or many times, or a class if the clone is expanded.

.	TRBV11-2	TRBJ2-7	15	.	CASSPLRDSGSEQYF	TGTGCCAGCAGCCCTCTGAGGGATTCCGGGAGCGAGCAGTACTTC
TRBD2	TRBV11-2	TRBJ2-7	15	.	CASSFQRGSSYEQYF	TGTGCCAGCAGCTTTCAGCGGGGTAGTTCCTACGAGCAGTACTTC
.	TRBV28	TRBJ2-5	17	.	CASSQMVGAKSRETQYF	TGTGCCAGCAGTCAAATGGTAGGGGCAAAAAGTCGGGAGACCCAGTACTTC
.	TRBV27	TRBJ1-5	13	.	CASSLSVLQPQHF	TGTGCCAGCAGTTTATCTGTCCTACAGCCCCAGCATTTT
.	TRBV18	TRBJ1-1	14	.	CASSVGGGHTEAFF	TGTGCCAGCTCGGTCGGGGGGGGGCACACTGAAGCTTTCTTT
TRBD1	TRBV30	TRBJ1-6	12	.	CAWRTGDSLLHF	TGTGCCTGGAGGACTGGGGACAGCCTACTCCACTTT
TRBD1	TRBV14	TRBJ1-4	12	.	CASSDGGQLLFF	TGTGCCAGCAGCGACGGGGGACAGTTACTGTTTTTT
TRBD2	TRBV5-6	TRBJ2-2	16	.	CASSLGLAGITGELFF	TGTGCCAGCAGCTTAGGACTAGCGGGAATCACCGGGGAGCTGTTTTTT
.	TRBV7-2	TRBJ1-5	17	.	CASSLARGVYSNQPQHF	TGTGCCAGCAGCTTAGCTCGGGGGGTGTATAGCAATCAGCCCCAGCATTTT
TRBD1	TRBV7-9	TRBJ2-2	16	.	CASSLAQGLSTGELFF	TGTGCCAGCAGCTTAGCACAGGGGCTAAGCACCGGGGAGCTGTTTTTT
.	TRBV2	TRBJ2-5	16	.	CASSEEGAGTGETQYF	TGTGCCAGCAGTGAGGAGGGAGCGGGGACAGGAGAGACCCAGTACTTC
.	TRBV12-5	TRBJ1-1	12	.	CASGPGDTEAFF	TGTGCTAGTGGTCCAGGGGACACTGAAGCTTTCTTT
.	TRBV2	TRBJ1-1	16	.	CASIGAYTGLNTEAFF	TGTGCCAGCATTGGGGCGTACACCGGCCTGAACACTGAAGCTTTCTTT
TRBD1	TRBV7-8	TRBJ1-2	17	.	CASSLGRDRGRTYGYTF	TGTGCCAGCAGCTTAGGTAGAGACAGGGGGCGCACTTATGGCTACACCTTC
TRBD1	TRBV5-1	TRBJ2-7	15	.	CASRLGQGVPYEQYF	TGCGCCAGCAGGTTGGGACAGGGGGTGCCGTACGAGCAGTACTTC
.	TRBV7-8	TRBJ1-4	16	.	CASTPLGSSNGEKLFF	TGTGCCAGCACCCCTCTGGGCTCCTCAAATGGAGAAAAACTGTTTTTT
.	TRBV11-2	TRBJ1-3	16	.	CASSLDTGIFGNTIYF	TGTGCCAGCAGCTTAGATACAGGGATATTTGGAAACACCATATATTTT
TRBD1	TRBV28	TRBJ2-7	15	.	CASSFQGAFSYEQYF	TGTGCCAGCAGTTTTCAGGGGGCGTTCTCCTACGAGCAGTACTTC
TRBD2	TRBV20-1	TRBJ2-1	11	.	CSAPKREDEFF	TGCAGTGCTCCAAAGCGGGAGGACGAGTTCTTC
.	TRBV5-1	TRBJ1-5	13	once	CASSLGPNQPQHF	TGCGCCAGCAGCTTGGGGCCAAATCAGCCCCAGCATTTT
TRBD1	TRBV5-1	TRBJ1-1	15	.	CASSDREGIVTEAFF	TGCGCCAGCAGCGACAGGGAAGGAATCGTCACTGAAGCTTTCTTT
TRBD2	TRBV4-1	TRBJ2-3	19	.	CASSSIGGREVTSTDTQYF	TGCGCCAGCAGCTCGATAGGTGGGAGGGAAGTAACTAGCACAGATACGCAGTATTTT
.	TRBV27	TRBJ1-1	12	.	CASSLLLQEAFF	TGTGCCAGCAGTTTACTCTTGCAGGAAGCTTTCTTT
.	TRBV6-1	TRBJ2-7	15	few	CASSEAGRGTYEQYF	TGTGCCAGCAGTGAAGCGGGCAGGGGCACCTACGAGCAGTACTTC
.	TRBV6-5	TRBJ2-2	15	few	CASSYGDSNTGELFF	TGTGCCAGCAGTTACGGGGACTCGAACACCGGGGAGCTGTTTTTT
TRBD1	TRBV4-2	TRBJ2-1	14	.	CASSEGTGTNEQFF	TGTGCCAGCAGCGAGGGGACAGGGACCAATGAGCAGTTCTTC
.	TRBV6-6	TRBJ2-2	16	.	CASRPWGSRDTGELFF	TGTGCCAGCAGACCCTGGGGCTCAAGGGACACCGGGGAGCTGTTTTTT
.	TRBV28	TRBJ1-1	13	.	CASSLWPPEGAFF	TGTGCCAGCAGTTTATGGCCCCCGGAGGGAGCTTTCTTT